This T cell receptor beta chain was captured in a study of cytomegalovirus exposure and HLA in healthy donors. Notes on the study in general: Analyses of presence and absence presupposed an approximately uniform sequencing depth across donors. At a 0.05 false discovery rate, a later analysis found approximately 17,000 TCR beta sequences to be associated with HLA alleles. Listed as cytomegalovirus-associated were 150 or so TCR beta chains. Fewer N-insertions (relative to the roughly 720-donor mean) were reportedly seen in an Asian-associated ancestry cluster in a later analysis.

The PCR was carried out with 60 Vbeta primers and 13 Jbeta primers. Only in-frame clones appear in the TCRdb table, and some are missing; sequencing was by immunoSEQ multiplex PCR. This sample has 150,000 to 180,000 clones, with approximately 80% found just once. As to this clone: Its antigen is still unknown.

The V gene's germline CDR1 is SGHAT and CDR2 FQNNGV. The V gene lost 2 bases and the J gene lost 0 bases, with 10 bases spanning the gap. The CDR3 length is 16 residues. The clonotype originates from a man under 40 in good health and CMV-seropositive. The material sequenced was PBMCs. The gene calls are TRBV11-2 and TRBJ1-4; no clear D gene. The CDR3 region is CASSLLGGTTNEKLFF. The CDR3 DNA follows: TGTGCCAGCAGCTTATTGGGCGGGACAACTAATGAAAAACTGTTTTTT.